Shown below are 17 T cell receptor beta chains from a single sample sequenced in a study of regulatory T cells in long-lasting Graves disease. Stated time point: newly diagnosed GD, antithyroid drugs for less than 3 months. RNA extracted from PBMCs served as the sequencing template. CDR3 regions were amplified by Arm-PCR using iRepertoire HTBI primers to build TCR beta libraries. In TCRdb, the multiplex PCR reads were re-called with MiXCR into one record per CDR3 protein. The sample shows more than 400,000 distinct CDR3 sequences, 15% to 20% of them seen only once. These same data were also listed under a study on T cells in Graves' hyperthyroidism and ophthalmopathy.

This specimen consisted of peripheral blood mononuclear cells (PBMCs), obtained at new diagnosis, from a patient treated with antithyroid drugs. The receptors originated from a man aged 35 to 55 with Graves disease.

This clonotype has a count of ten or more. The rearrangement links TRBV7-8 to TRBJ2-1, with 10 bases identical to TRBD2. The germline gives CDR1 SGHVS, CDR2 FQNEAQ. This CDR3 has 19 residues. V lost 5 bases and J lost 7; bases outside the gene matches: 20. For the CDR3, the DNA is TGTGCCAGCAGCCGGAGGTCGCTAGCGGGAGTGGGAACGGGTAATGAGCAGTTCTTC. It specifies CASSRRSLAGVGTGNEQFF.

This clonotype was seen a handful of times. V and J are TRBV25-1 and TRBJ1-1, with a weak D call TRBD1 (6 bases). This CDR3 comprises 13 residues. V was cut by 7 bases and J by 0 bases, with 9 bases left in between. The V gene's germline CDR1 is MGHDK and CDR2 SYGVNS. In DNA form, the CDR3 reads TGTGCCAGCAAAAGGGGGATGAACACTGAAGCTTTCTTT. It is translated as CASKRGMNTEAFF.

The V call is TRBV20-1, the J call TRBJ1-5, with D uncertain. From germline, CDR1 is DFQATT and CDR2 SNEGSKA (reference sequence). CDR3 length equals 12 residues. V lost 3 bases, J lost 4 bases, and 7 bases lay in between. The CDR3 protein is CSARPANQPQHF. The CDR3 DNA sequence: TGCAGTGCTAGGCCAGCTAATCAGCCCCAGCATTTT.

This clonotype was observed many times. The chain employs TRBV28 and TRBJ2-5, with 9 bases fitting TRBD1. Per germline, CDR1 MDHEN and CDR2 SYDVKM. This CDR3 has 15 amino acids. Unmatched junction bases numbered 7, after V lost 4 bases and J lost 4 bases. The CDR3 sequence: CASSYTGTGRETQYF. The DNA for the CDR3 is TGTGCCAGCAGTTATACCGGGACAGGGCGAGAGACCCAGTACTTC.

This clonotype was picked up many times. This chain uses TRBV6-1 with TRBJ1-6; D is ambiguous. The CDR3 is 14 amino acids. Germline V lookup: CDR1 MNHNS, CDR2 SASEGT. The V gene lost 5 bases and the J gene lost 10 bases, with 15 bases spanning the gap. The CDR3 nucleotides read TGTGCCAGCAGTATGATGGACGAGAACTCACCCCTCCACTTT. This gives the protein CASSMMDENSPLHF.

In this sample, this clonotype turned up many times. This chain joins TRBV28 and TRBJ2-1; a weak D match, TRBD1 (6 bases). V was pared by 7 bases and J by 7 bases, with 26 bases between. CDR3 length equals 17 residues. The germline V gene encodes CDR1 MDHEN and CDR2 SYDVKM. This CDR3 is CASTKSGVRVGGNEQFF. The CDR3 bases are TGTGCCAGCACCAAATCAGGGGTTCGGGTAGGTGGGAATGAGCAGTTCTTC.

This clonotype was picked up many times. This chain links TRBV11-3 with TRBJ2-1; the D gene could be TRBD1 or TRBD2 (6 bases each). The CDR3 has 14 residues. V was cut by 5 bases and J by 4 bases, with 12 bases left in between. Per germline, CDR1 SGHNT and CDR2 YENEEA. The CDR3 loop is CASSLTGAYNEQFF. The CDR3 DNA follows: TGTGCCAGCAGCCTTACGGGGGCGTACAATGAGCAGTTCTTC.

This clonotype has at least ten counts. This chain joins TRBV30 and TRBJ1-1; D is ambiguous. This CDR3 comprises 11 residues. V was trimmed by 3 bases and J by 4 bases, leaving 6 bases between them. Germline assignment: CDR1 GTSNPN and CDR2 SVGIG (reference sequence). Written as DNA, the CDR3 is TGTGCCTGGAGGTTTAGCACTGAAGCTTTCTTT. Protein product: CAWRFSTEAFF.

CDR3 in DNA: TGTGCCAGCAGTTTCCCAGGACAGCTGAACACTGAAGCTTTCTTT. It translates to CASSFPGQLNTEAFF. The chain links TRBV28 to TRBJ1-1; perhaps TRBD1 as D (6 bases). V was trimmed by 3 bases and J by 0 bases, leaving 11 bases between them. The CDR3 is made up of 15 amino acids. Germline CDR1 is MDHEN and CDR2 is SYDVKM.

This clonotype came up many times. The gene calls are TRBV12-3 or TRBV12-4 and TRBJ2-2; TRBD2 matches 14 bases. CDR3 size: 20 residues. Unmatched junction bases numbered 15, after V lost 6 bases and J lost 3 bases. Here the CDR3 DNA reads TGTGCCAGCAGATCCGGGGGAGGGACTAGCGGGAGTTCGGACACCGGGGAGCTGTTTTTT. Translating it yields CASRSGGGTSGSSDTGELFF.

This clonotype showed up many times. This rearrangement joins TRBV28 to TRBJ1-6, with D unclear. Trimming shortened V by 3 bases and J by 7 bases, and 16 bases separated the two germline ends. This CDR3 contains 16 residues. Germline-derived CDR1 and CDR2 are MDHEN and SYDVKM. The CDR3 reads CASSFRRRVLNSPLHF. Here the CDR3 DNA reads TGTGCCAGCAGTTTCAGGCGGAGGGTTCTAAATTCACCCCTCCACTTT. Full variable domain (missing parts from reference TRBV28 and TRBJ1-6): DVKVTQSSRYLVKRTGEKVFLECVQDMDHENMFWYRQDPGLGLRLIYFSYDVKMKEKGDIPEGYSVSREKKERFSLILESASTNQTSMYLCASSFRRRVLNSPLHFGNGTRLTVT.

The table lists this clonotype with many counts. V gene TRBV9 combines with J gene TRBJ2-7; D might be TRBD2 (5 bases). Germline V gene data show CDR1 as SGDLS and CDR2 as YYNGEE. The CDR3 spans 16 residues. Between the trimmed V and J ends, which lost 4 bases and 5 bases, there was a span of 22 bases. This CDR3 is CASSSLERVSRDEQYF. For the CDR3, the DNA is TGTGCCAGCAGCTCCCTGGAGAGGGTGTCCCGGGACGAGCAGTACTTC.

This clonotype was recorded at least ten times. This sequence joins TRBV2 and TRBJ2-7, with 7 bases identical to TRBD1. The CDR3 has 13 amino acids. The V gene's germline CDR1 is SNHLY and CDR2 FYNNEI. J gave up 3 bases and V 6 bases, and 5 bases lay outside the gene matches. CDR3 amino acids: CASRRTGGYEQYF. CDR3 DNA: TGTGCCAGCAGACGGACAGGCGGCTACGAGCAGTACTTC.

Many counts were recorded for this clonotype. The V and J genes are TRBV2 and TRBJ2-1; 11 nucleotides agree with TRBD2. There are 14 residues in the CDR3. V gave up 4 bases and J gave up 8 bases; unmatched junction bases: 4. From germline, CDR1 is SNHLY and CDR2 FYNNEI. CDR3 loop: CASSALLAGDEQFF. The CDR3, as DNA: TGTGCCAGCAGTGCCCTACTAGCGGGAGATGAGCAGTTCTTC.

This clonotype was seen many times. V gene TRBV20-1 combines with J gene TRBJ1-1; possibly TRBD1 for D (6 bases). Trimming shortened V by 5 bases and J by 4 bases, and 14 bases separated the two germline ends. The germline gives CDR1 DFQATT, CDR2 SNEGSKA (reference sequence). The CDR3 totals 13 residues. The CDR3 DNA reads TGCAGTGCTGAAGCCGACAGGACCACTGAAGCTTTCTTT. This translates into CSAEADRTTEAFF.

The CDR3 is CASSQGTRGYEQYF. CDR3 coding DNA: TGTGCCAGCAGCCAGGGGACTCGGGGGTACGAGCAGTACTTC. J is TRBJ2-7 and V is TRBV7-9; D is possibly TRBD1 or TRBD2 (6 bases each). CDR3 size: 14 residues. The ends were cut back, 5 bases at V and 4 bases at J, with 15 bases in the middle. CDR1 is SEHNR, CDR2 FQNEAQ, per germline (reference sequence).

This clonotype is labeled medium-sized. This chain uses TRBV28 with TRBJ1-1; D not resolved. Trimming removed 2 bases at V and 3 bases at J, with 10 bases between. The germline CDR1 and CDR2 sequences are MDHEN and SYDVKM. This CDR3 contains 14 residues. The CDR3 DNA sequence: TGTGCCAGCAGTTTAGAGGGATCCTACACTGAAGCTTTCTTT. Translated: CASSLEGSYTEAFF.